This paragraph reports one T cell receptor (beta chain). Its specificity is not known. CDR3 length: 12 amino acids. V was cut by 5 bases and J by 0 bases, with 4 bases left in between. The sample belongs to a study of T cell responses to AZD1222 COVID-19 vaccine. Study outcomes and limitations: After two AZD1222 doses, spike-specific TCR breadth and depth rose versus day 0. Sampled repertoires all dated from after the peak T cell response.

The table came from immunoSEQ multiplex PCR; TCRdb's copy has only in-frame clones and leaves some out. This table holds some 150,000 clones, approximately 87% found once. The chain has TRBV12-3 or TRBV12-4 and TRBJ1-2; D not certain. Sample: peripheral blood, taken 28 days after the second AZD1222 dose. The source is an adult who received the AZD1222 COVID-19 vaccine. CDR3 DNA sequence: TGTGCCAGCAGTCTGGCTAACTATGGCTACACCTTC. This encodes CASSLANYGYTF.